Listed below are T cell receptor beta chains from one sample, sequenced in a study of response to subunit inactivated influenza vaccine. TCRdb passed the RT-PCR reads through MiXCR, listing each CDR3 protein once. The sample includes some 500,000 distinct CDR3 sequences, 25% of them seen just once. The source material was CD4+ T cells sorted from PBMCs, sampled more than 4 days after vaccination. The receptors shown here come from a man between 50 and 59 years old who received an inactivated influenza vaccine. CDR3s include the opening cysteine and the closing phenylalanine or tryptophan. The order of the fields is D gene, J gene, V gene, clone size, CDR3 protein, CDR3 DNA. The D gene is left open where the match is weak. A row's size may be missing; if present it is once, few, many or a size class.

d_call: .
j_call: TRBJ1-1
v_call: TRBV12-3/TRBV12-4
clone_size: few
cdr3_aa: CASSSDGWTEAFF
cdr3_nt: TGTGCCAGCAGCTCTGACGGGTGGACTGAAGCTTTCTTT

d_call: TRBD1
j_call: TRBJ2-1
v_call: TRBV3-1
clone_size: few
cdr3_aa: CASSPPRTGRNEQFF
cdr3_nt: TGTGCCAGCAGCCCTCCCCGGACAGGAAGAAATGAGCAGTTCTTC

d_call: TRBD2
j_call: TRBJ2-5
v_call: TRBV28
clone_size: many
cdr3_aa: CASSFAGGQETQYF
cdr3_nt: TGTGCCAGCAGTTTTGCGGGGGGGCAGGAGACCCAGTACTTC

d_call: .
j_call: TRBJ2-7
v_call: TRBV20-1
clone_size: .
cdr3_aa: CSASPDGYEQYF
cdr3_nt: TGCAGTGCTTCCCCGGACGGCTACGAGCAGTACTTC

d_call: TRBD1
j_call: TRBJ1-5
v_call: TRBV12-3/TRBV12-4
clone_size: few
cdr3_aa: CASSPTGGGGNQPQHF
cdr3_nt: TGTGCCAGCAGTCCCACAGGGGGCGGGGGCAATCAGCCCCAGCATTTT

d_call: TRBD2
j_call: TRBJ2-1
v_call: TRBV11-1
clone_size: .
cdr3_aa: CASSDRSGSSYNEQFF
cdr3_nt: TGTGCCAGCAGCGACCGGAGCGGGAGCTCCTACAATGAGCAGTTCTTC

d_call: TRBD2
j_call: TRBJ2-7
v_call: TRBV11-2
clone_size: .
cdr3_aa: CASSLLRGLAGLSYEQYF
cdr3_nt: TGTGCCAGCAGCTTATTGAGAGGCCTAGCGGGGCTCTCCTACGAGCAGTACTTC

d_call: TRBD1
j_call: TRBJ2-1
v_call: TRBV7-9
clone_size: .
cdr3_aa: CASNQGGQGFGEQFF
cdr3_nt: TGTGCCAGCAACCAGGGGGGACAGGGGTTTGGGGAGCAGTTCTTC

d_call: .
j_call: TRBJ2-1
v_call: TRBV18
clone_size: .
cdr3_aa: CASSPWHGSAYNEQFF
cdr3_nt: TGTGCCAGCTCACCTTGGCACGGGAGTGCTTACAATGAGCAGTTCTTC

d_call: .
j_call: TRBJ1-6
v_call: TRBV6-5
clone_size: .
cdr3_aa: CASSYSRMGYSPLHF
cdr3_nt: TGTGCCAGCAGTTACTCACGTATGGGTTATTCACCCCTCCACTTT

d_call: TRBD1
j_call: TRBJ1-2
v_call: TRBV10-3
clone_size: few
cdr3_aa: CAIRETGANYGYTF
cdr3_nt: TGTGCCATCAGGGAGACAGGGGCCAACTATGGCTACACCTTC

d_call: TRBD2
j_call: TRBJ2-3
v_call: TRBV11-2
clone_size: few
cdr3_aa: CASSLGPASGGLGTQYF
cdr3_nt: TGTGCCAGCAGCTTAGGCCCGGCTAGCGGGGGTCTTGGTACGCAGTATTTT

d_call: .
j_call: TRBJ1-1
v_call: TRBV4-1
clone_size: few
cdr3_aa: CASSQDKGTLNTEAFF
cdr3_nt: TGCGCCAGCAGCCAAGATAAGGGGACATTGAACACTGAAGCTTTCTTT

d_call: TRBD1
j_call: TRBJ2-2
v_call: TRBV6-1
clone_size: few
cdr3_aa: CASRMKTGTVTGELFF
cdr3_nt: TGTGCCAGCAGGATGAAAACCGGGACAGTCACCGGGGAGCTGTTTTTT

d_call: .
j_call: TRBJ2-7
v_call: TRBV30
clone_size: .
cdr3_aa: CAWSVGGSLYEQYF
cdr3_nt: TGTGCCTGGAGTGTAGGCGGCAGTCTCTACGAGCAGTACTTC

d_call: .
j_call: TRBJ1-5
v_call: TRBV7-2
clone_size: many
cdr3_aa: CASSAKPNQPQHF
cdr3_nt: TGTGCCAGCAGCGCCAAGCCCAATCAGCCCCAGCATTTT

d_call: .
j_call: TRBJ2-7
v_call: TRBV4-2
clone_size: .
cdr3_aa: CASSQDHLYEQYF
cdr3_nt: TGTGCCAGCAGCCAAGATCACCTTTACGAGCAGTACTTC

d_call: .
j_call: TRBJ1-2
v_call: TRBV5-1
clone_size: few
cdr3_aa: CASSLEQGGYGYTF
cdr3_nt: TGCGCCAGCAGCTTGGAGCAGGGAGGGTATGGCTACACCTTC

d_call: .
j_call: TRBJ2-5
v_call: TRBV28
clone_size: .
cdr3_aa: CASSPPGALQETQYF
cdr3_nt: TGTGCCAGCAGTCCTCCCGGGGCCCTTCAAGAGACCCAGTACTTC

d_call: .
j_call: TRBJ2-5
v_call: TRBV25-1
clone_size: .
cdr3_aa: CASSDVKTQYF
cdr3_nt: TGTGCCAGCAGTGATGTTAAGACCCAGTACTTC

d_call: TRBD1
j_call: TRBJ1-2
v_call: TRBV6-2/TRBV6-3
clone_size: few
cdr3_aa: CASSFDRGVGYTF
cdr3_nt: TGTGCCAGCAGTTTTGACAGGGGAGTAGGCTACACCTTC

d_call: .
j_call: TRBJ2-3
v_call: TRBV28
clone_size: few
cdr3_aa: CASSFGGQGTDTQYF
cdr3_nt: TGTGCCAGCAGTTTTGGGGGGCAGGGCACAGATACGCAGTATTTT

d_call: .
j_call: TRBJ1-1
v_call: TRBV4-2
clone_size: .
cdr3_aa: CASSQDPWGRGNTEAFF
cdr3_nt: TGTGCCAGCAGCCAAGATCCATGGGGCAGGGGGAACACTGAAGCTTTCTTT

d_call: .
j_call: TRBJ2-7
v_call: TRBV29-1
clone_size: .
cdr3_aa: CSVADRYEQYF
cdr3_nt: TGCAGCGTTGCTGACAGATACGAGCAGTACTTC

d_call: .
j_call: TRBJ2-3
v_call: TRBV30
clone_size: few
cdr3_aa: CAWSVGSSRTGNTQYF
cdr3_nt: TGTGCCTGGAGTGTAGGTAGTTCCAGGACCGGGAATACGCAGTATTTT

d_call: .
j_call: TRBJ2-2
v_call: TRBV5-1
clone_size: .
cdr3_aa: CASSGNAGPGELFF
cdr3_nt: TGCGCCAGCAGCGGTAATGCGGGACCCGGGGAGCTGTTTTTT

d_call: .
j_call: TRBJ1-3
v_call: TRBV5-5
clone_size: few
cdr3_aa: CASSLHLNSGNTIYF
cdr3_nt: TGTGCCAGCAGCTTGCATTTGAACTCTGGAAACACCATATATTTT

d_call: .
j_call: TRBJ1-5
v_call: TRBV6-5
clone_size: few
cdr3_aa: CASSYSGGGKPQHF
cdr3_nt: TGTGCCAGCAGTTACTCGGGTGGGGGTAAGCCCCAGCATTTT

d_call: TRBD2
j_call: TRBJ2-3
v_call: TRBV20-1
clone_size: few
cdr3_aa: CSARSSSGHTDTQYF
cdr3_nt: TGCAGTGCTAGATCTTCTAGCGGACACACAGATACGCAGTATTTT

d_call: .
j_call: TRBJ1-1
v_call: TRBV5-5
clone_size: .
cdr3_aa: CASSPRQVSNTEAFF
cdr3_nt: TGTGCCAGCAGCCCCCGTCAGGTTAGCAACACTGAAGCTTTCTTT